These 32 T cell receptor beta chains were sequenced from one sample in a study of blood T cell repertoires in COVID-19. This table comes from immunoSEQ multiplex PCR, and its TCRdb copy is limited to in-frame clones, with some not included. The table records about 150,000 clones, roughly 79% of them present only once. The sequencing input was peripheral blood. Receptor source: a man aged 45 to 65 with active or convalescent COVID-19.

The rearrangement links TRBV3-1 (or the pseudogene TRBV3-2) to TRBJ1-5; D perhaps matches TRBD1 (6 bases). The CDR3 extends over 14 amino acids. The germline gives CDR1 LGHDT, CDR2 YNNKEL (reference sequence). Between the trimmed V and J ends, which lost 5 bases and 4 bases, there was a span of 12 bases. The CDR3 DNA reads as TGTGCCAGCAGCAATGGACAGTGGAATCAGCCCCAGCATTTT. Its protein is CASSNGQWNQPQHF.

This sequence joins TRBV19 and TRBJ1-1, with TRBD1 matching 7 bases. J was trimmed by 3 bases and V by 5 bases; bases with no gene match: 3. CDR1 is LNHDA, CDR2 SQIVND, per germline (reference sequence). This CDR3 spans 13 amino acids. The CDR3 sequence: CASSETGYTEAFF. The CDR3 DNA is TGTGCCAGTAGTGAGACAGGGTACACTGAAGCTTTCTTT.

The V and J genes are TRBV28 and TRBJ2-5, with TRBD2 as a possible D gene (5 bases). Between the trimmed V and J ends, which lost 2 bases and 1 base, there was a span of 11 bases. Germline-derived CDR1 and CDR2 are MDHEN and SYDVKM. CDR3 length: 15 residues. The CDR3 DNA sequence: TGTGCCAGCAGTTTAGCGTTGACTACCCAAGAGACCCAGTACTTC. This translates into CASSLALTTQETQYF.

This clone was seen a handful of times. This chain joins TRBV14 and TRBJ2-2, with 7 bases identical to TRBD1. This CDR3 contains 17 residues. V lost 3 bases to trimming and J lost 6 bases; unmatched junction nucleotides: 13. Germline V gene lookup returns CDR1 SGHDN and CDR2 FVKESK. As DNA, the CDR3 is TGTGCCAGCAGCCACTTCCCGGGACAGACGGGCCCCGGGGAGCTGTTTTTT. Its protein is CASSHFPGQTGPGELFF.

The V gene is TRBV5-1, the J gene TRBJ2-5, with 10 bases matching TRBD2. After removal of 4 bases from V and 1 base from J, the junction contained 10 bases not matched to a gene. The CDR3 has 17 amino acids. The germline V gene encodes CDR1 SGHRS and CDR2 YFSETQ. This chain's CDR3 is CASSPSRLAGFQETQYF. CDR3 nucleotides: TGCGCCAGCAGCCCATCCAGACTAGCGGGCTTCCAAGAGACCCAGTACTTC.

The V gene is TRBV24-1, the J gene TRBJ2-1, with 13 bases aligning to TRBD2. This CDR3 is built from 16 residues. Trimming at V came to 5 bases and at J to 7 bases, leaving 7 bases not matched to a gene. CDR1 is KGHDR and CDR2 is SFDVKD in the germline V gene. DNA for the CDR3: TGTGCCACCAGTGCCGAGAGGACTAGCGGGAGTAATGAGCAGTTCTTC. This codes for CATSAERTSGSNEQFF.

The chain is built from TRBV28 and TRBJ2-1, with TRBD2 identical over 7 bases. The CDR3 spans 15 residues. Trimming cost V 6 bases and J 7 bases; bases outside gene matches: 12. Germline-derived CDR1 and CDR2 are MDHEN and SYDVKM. The CDR3 nucleotides read TGTGCCAGCAGAGCTGGCGGGGGTAGGTTGAATGAGCAGTTCTTC. This gives the protein CASRAGGGRLNEQFF.

The chain combines TRBV29-1 with TRBJ1-5; 8 bases match TRBD1. The CDR3 contains 12 residues. With V trimmed by 6 bases and J by 7 bases, 5 bases remained unmatched. CDR1 is SQVTM, CDR2 ANQGSEA, per germline. The CDR3 is CSVGQGGQPQHF. CDR3 bases: TGCAGCGTAGGACAGGGAGGCCAGCCCCAGCATTTT.

This rearrangement joins TRBV5-5 to TRBJ2-7; TRBD2 aligns across 12 bases. Trimming at V came to 3 bases and at J to 7 bases, leaving 8 bases not matched to a gene. The CDR3 runs to 15 residues. Germline values: CDR1 SGHKS, CDR2 YYEKEE (reference sequence). The CDR3 sequence is CASSYRLAGVGEQYF. The DNA of the CDR3 is TGTGCCAGCAGCTACCGACTAGCGGGAGTGGGGGAGCAGTACTTC.

The chain employs TRBV7-8 and TRBJ2-1, with 14 bases fitting TRBD2. Per germline, CDR1 SGHVS and CDR2 FQNEAQ. V lost 5 bases, J lost 2 bases, and 8 bases stayed unmatched. The CDR3 runs to 18 residues. The CDR3 protein is CASSTGTSGSQPYNEQFF. For the CDR3, the DNA is TGTGCCAGCAGCACTGGGACTAGCGGGAGTCAACCCTACAATGAGCAGTTCTTC.

This clone appeared a few times. This chain joins TRBV15 and TRBJ1-2, with D maybe TRBD1 (5 bases). CDR1 and CDR2 (germline): LNHNV, YYDKDF (reference sequence). V lost 0 bases and J 4 bases, leaving 12 bases between the germline ends. The CDR3 extends over 15 amino acids. In DNA form, the CDR3 reads TGTGCCACCAGCAGAGATATTGCGGGGACCTATGGCTACACCTTC. This translates into CATSRDIAGTYGYTF.

This clone has just one count. In DNA form, the CDR3 reads TGTGCCAGTAGTATAGCCCCGATTAGCCCCGGGGGCTACACCTTC. It codes for CASSIAPISPGGYTF. This chain links TRBV19 with TRBJ1-2; D gene uncertain. CDR1 and CDR2 from the germline V gene are LNHDA and SQIVND (reference sequence). With 1 base removed from V and 8 bases from J, the gap between germline ends came to 17 bases. The CDR3 extends over 15 amino acids.

This clone was counted a few times. The gene calls are TRBV7-9 and TRBJ1-6; TRBD1 agrees at 11 bases. This CDR3 spans 16 amino acids. V shed 1 base, J shed 7 bases, and the junction held 3 bases outside the gene matches. From germline, CDR1 is SEHNR and CDR2 FQNEAQ (reference sequence). As DNA, the CDR3 is TGTGCCAGCAGCTTAGGGGACAGGGGGTTGAATTCACCCCTCCACTTT. This gives the protein CASSLGDRGLNSPLHF.

This chain connects TRBV28 to TRBJ1-4; 7 bases fit TRBD1. The CDR3 is made up of 14 amino acids. V lost 3 bases and J lost 7; bases outside the gene matches: 5. Germline loops: CDR1 MDHEN, CDR2 SYDVKM. CDR3 residues: CASSFSQGGEKLFF. Here the CDR3 DNA reads TGTGCCAGCAGTTTTTCGCAGGGGGGTGAAAAACTGTTTTTT.

The V gene is TRBV24-1, the J gene TRBJ2-5; TRBD1 aligns across 7 bases. The CDR3 is 14 residues long. Looked up from germline, CDR1 is KGHDR and CDR2 is SFDVKD. V was clipped by 4 bases and J by 6 bases; unmatched bases: 7. The CDR3 DNA follows: TGTGCCACCAGTGACCCCGACAGGGCCAAGACCCAGTACTTC. This gives the protein CATSDPDRAKTQYF.

The V call is TRBV7-2, the J call TRBJ1-6, with D unclear. Germline-derived CDR1 and CDR2 are SGHTA and FQGNSA. The CDR3 contains 15 residues. The V gene lost 4 bases and the J gene lost 7 bases, with 14 bases spanning the gap. CDR3 in DNA: TGTGCCAGCAGCTCGGACTTTTCAGGCAATTCACCCCTCCACTTT. It specifies CASSSDFSGNSPLHF. The whole variable domain, remainder taken from reference TRBV7-2 and TRBJ1-6, is GAGVSQSPSNKVTEKGKDVELRCDPISGHTALYWYRQSLGQGLEFLIYFQGNSAPDKSGLPSDRFSAERTGGSVSTLTIQRTQQEDSAVYLCASSSDFSGNSPLHFGNGTRLTVT.

V gene TRBV28 combines with J gene TRBJ2-3; D possibly corresponds to TRBD2 (6 bases). The germline V gene encodes CDR1 MDHEN and CDR2 SYDVKM. V was cut by 5 bases and J by 1 base, with 10 bases left in between. The CDR3 runs to 14 residues. CDR3 protein: CASSPPSGTDTQYF. The CDR3 nucleotides are TGTGCCAGCAGTCCCCCTAGCGGCACAGATACGCAGTATTTT.

The chain couples TRBV28 to TRBJ1-6; TRBD1 aligns across 11 bases. CDR1 is MDHEN, CDR2 SYDVKM, per germline. The trim removed 2 bases at V and 6 bases at J, leaving 9 bases unmatched. CDR3 size: 18 residues. CDR3 coding DNA: TGTGCCAGCAGTTTACGCCGCGGACAGGGGGCGTCTAATTCACCCCTCCACTTT. Translated, it gives CASSLRRGQGASNSPLHF.

CDR3 DNA sequence: TGCGCCAGCACTCAGGACACAAGGTCTTCACCCCTCCACTTT. It yields the protein CASTQDTRSSPLHF. The chain joins TRBV5-1 to TRBJ1-6; D possibly corresponds to TRBD1 (5 bases). The V and J ends lost 6 bases and 9 bases respectively, with 16 bases between them. The germline gives CDR1 SGHRS, CDR2 YFSETQ. The CDR3 runs to 14 residues.

This chain links TRBV7-9 with TRBJ2-7; 8 bases align to TRBD1. Germline CDR1 is SEHNR and CDR2 is FQNEAQ (reference sequence). There are 15 residues in the CDR3. J was trimmed by 3 bases and V by 5 bases; bases with no gene match: 9. The CDR3 sequence: CASSPVRDRHYEQYF. Here the CDR3 DNA reads TGTGCCAGCAGCCCGGTCCGGGACAGGCACTACGAGCAGTACTTC.

This clone was counted once. This chain connects TRBV27 to TRBJ2-7; tentatively, D is TRBD2 (6 bases). The ends were cut back, 2 bases at V and 6 bases at J, with 17 bases in the middle. The CDR3 loop spans 15 amino acids. Germline CDR1 MNHEY, CDR2 SMNVEV (reference sequence). For the CDR3, the DNA is TGTGCCAGCAGTTTAGGTGGGGCGGGACTCGGCGAGCAGTACTTC. As protein: CASSLGGAGLGEQYF.

This clone was observed a few times. One end of the junction does not line up with germline, which may come from a read error. The rearrangement uses TRBV4-1 and TRBJ1-1; D is possibly TRBD1 (5 bases). Germline-derived CDR1 and CDR2 are MGHRA and YSYEKL. The CDR3 has 15 residues. The CDR3 DNA is TGCGCCAGCAGCCAAGTTGGAGGGGTCAACAGTGAAGCTTTCTTT. Its protein product is CASSQVGGVNSEAFF.

This clone was detected only once. The chain recombines TRBV5-4 with TRBJ2-5, with 10 bases fitting TRBD2. The ends lost 4 bases at V and 5 bases at J; junction bases unmatched: 8. Germline CDR1 and CDR2: SGHNT and YYREEE (reference sequence). The CDR3 contains 15 residues. CDR3 loop: CASSPSGSEWETQYF. The DNA for the CDR3 is TGTGCCAGCAGCCCTAGCGGGAGTGAATGGGAGACCCAGTACTTC.

CDR3 nucleotides: TGTGCCAGTAGTATTTGGACAGGAGGGAATCAGCCCCAGCATTTT. The encoded protein is CASSIWTGGNQPQHF. The chain recombines TRBV19 with TRBJ1-5; 7 bases are a match to TRBD1. Trimming cost V 3 bases and J 4 bases; bases outside gene matches: 6. Per the germline V gene, CDR1 is LNHDA and CDR2 is SQIVND (reference sequence). The CDR3 is 15 residues long.

The CDR3 reads CASSRGPRGEAFF. The CDR3, as DNA: TGTGCCAGCAGCCGGGGCCCCAGGGGTGAAGCTTTCTTT. V and J are TRBV7-9 and TRBJ1-1; TRBD1 might be the D (6 bases). The CDR3 extends over 13 amino acids. CDR1 and CDR2 (germline): SEHNR, FQNEAQ (reference sequence). Trimming took 5 bases from V and 7 from J, leaving 14 bases between them.

This chain uses TRBV30 with TRBJ1-4, with 7 bases fitting TRBD1. This CDR3 comprises 15 residues. The junction had 10 bases not matched to a gene; V was cut back by 2 bases and J by 7 bases. Looked up from germline, CDR1 is GTSNPN and CDR2 is SVGIG (reference sequence). CDR3 sequence: CAWSSPTGKGEKLFF. CDR3 DNA sequence: TGTGCCTGGAGTTCGCCGACAGGGAAAGGTGAAAAACTGTTTTTT.

This clone was seen only a few times. The rearrangement links TRBV4-2 to TRBJ1-5; D remains unclear. The V gene's germline CDR1 is LGHNA and CDR2 YNFKEQ. The length of the CDR3 is 16 residues. The V gene lost 0 bases and the J gene lost 1 base, with 10 bases spanning the gap. The CDR3 reads CASSQDRVLSNQPQHF. The CDR3 DNA follows: TGTGCCAGCAGCCAAGATCGGGTTTTGAGCAATCAGCCCCAGCATTTT.

Comment on this clone: Compared with germline, one end of the junction differs, possibly owing to a read error. The chain recombines TRBV11-1 with TRBJ2-1, with 13 bases identical to TRBD2. Germline V gives CDR1 SGHAT, CDR2 FQDESV (reference sequence). The CDR3 runs to 15 residues. In nucleotides, the CDR3 is TGTGCCAGCAGGTTAGGACTAGCGGGAGTCAATGAGCAGTTCTTC. Residues: CASRLGLAGVNEQFF. Using reference TRBV11-1 and TRBJ2-1 for the parts outside the CDR3, the full variable domain is EAEVAQSPRYKITEKSQAVAFWCDPISGHATLYWYRQILGQGPELLVQFQDESVVDDSQLPKDRFSAERLKGVDSTLKIQPAELGDSAMYLCASRLGLAGVNEQFFGPGTRLTVL.

The chain carries TRBV4-1 and TRBJ2-6, with 10 bases aligning to TRBD2. The germline V gene encodes CDR1 MGHRA and CDR2 YSYEKL. The CDR3 runs to 19 residues. J gave up 9 bases and V 1 base, and 15 bases lay outside the gene matches. The CDR3: CASSQGTSGTRLLSNVLTF. In DNA form, the CDR3 reads TGCGCCAGCAGCCAAGGTACTAGCGGGACCCGACTCTTGAGCAACGTCCTGACTTTC.

The V call is TRBV11-2, the J call TRBJ2-5; D is unresolved. The V and J ends lost 4 bases and 5 bases respectively, with 14 bases between them. CDR3 length: 14 residues. Germline V gives CDR1 SGHAT, CDR2 FQNNGV. The CDR3 bases are TGTGCCAGCAGCTCGTGGTCGGTACGGGAGACCCAGTACTTC. Its translation: CASSSWSVRETQYF.

The chain has TRBV6-5 and TRBJ2-5, with TRBD2 matching 10 bases. The junction had 1 base not matched to a gene; V was cut back by 2 bases and J by 1 base. Germline V gives CDR1 MNHEY, CDR2 SVGAGI. This CDR3 spans 15 amino acids. Written as DNA, the CDR3 is TGTGCCAGCAGTTACCGGACTAGCGGCCAAGAGACCCAGTACTTC. Translation: CASSYRTSGQETQYF.

The V call is TRBV10-3, the J call TRBJ1-5; TRBD1 aligns across 7 bases. The length of the CDR3 is 15 residues. The V gene end was trimmed by 3 bases and the J gene end by 2 bases; junction bases not matched to a gene: 4. Germline V CDR1 and CDR2: ENHRY, SYGVKD. DNA for the CDR3: TGTGCCATCAGTGAAGTGCAGGGGGGCAATCAGCCCCAGCATTTT. The encoded protein is CAISEVQGGNQPQHF.